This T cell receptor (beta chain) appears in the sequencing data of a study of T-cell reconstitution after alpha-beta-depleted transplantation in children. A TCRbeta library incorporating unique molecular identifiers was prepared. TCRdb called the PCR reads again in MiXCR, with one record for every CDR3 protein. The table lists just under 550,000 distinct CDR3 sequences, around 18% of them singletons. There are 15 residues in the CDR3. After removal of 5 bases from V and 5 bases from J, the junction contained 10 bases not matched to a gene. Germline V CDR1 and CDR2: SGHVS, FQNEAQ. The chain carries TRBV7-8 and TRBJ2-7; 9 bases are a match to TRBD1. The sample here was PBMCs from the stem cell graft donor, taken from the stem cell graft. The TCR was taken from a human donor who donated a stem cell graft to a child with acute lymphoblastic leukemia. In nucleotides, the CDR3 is TGTGCCAGCAGCCCTAAAAACAGGGGGCTGCACGAGCAGTACTTC. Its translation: CASSPKNRGLHEQYF.